The following is a TCR beta chain sequence with its context. What it recognizes is unknown. This sample was included in a study of regulatory T cells in long-lasting Graves disease. Study results and limitations: Patients with persistent disease shared 2,741 public clonotypes, outpacing the 966 shared by new patients.

Sample time point: newly diagnosed GD, antithyroid drugs for less than 3 months. RNA extracted from PBMCs served as the sequencing template. Into tubes containing EDTA, nine milliliters of peripheral blood were drawn. Researchers made TCR beta libraries by using iRepertoire HTBI primers and running Arm-PCR on CDR3 regions. Using its own MiXCR run on the multiplex PCR reads, TCRdb lists one record per CDR3 protein. The sample consists of some 500,000 distinct CDR3 sequences, roughly 14% of them appearing once. The same sample was also used in a study of T cells in Graves' hyperthyroidism and ophthalmopathy.

This receptor was identified in a man aged 25-45 years with Graves disease. The sample consisted of peripheral blood mononuclear cells (PBMCs), taken at new diagnosis, from a patient treated with antithyroid drugs.

CDR3 coding DNA: TGTGCCACCGGACTAGCGGGAGGGAACACCGGGGAGCTGTTTTTT. Protein product: CATGLAGGNTGELFF. This chain uses TRBV5-4 with TRBJ2-2, with TRBD2 identical over 14 bases. The V and J ends lost 9 bases and 1 base, in that order; junction bases with no gene match: 2. Germline CDR1 reads SGHNT; CDR2 reads YYREEE (reference sequence). CDR3 length: 15 residues. The whole variable domain, remainder taken from reference TRBV5-4 and TRBJ2-2, is ETGVTQSPTHLIKTRGQQVTLRCSSQSGHNTVSWYQQALGQGPQFIFQYYREEENGRGNFPPRFSGLQFPNYSSELNVNALELDDSALYLCATGLAGGNTGELFFGEGSRLTVL.